This T cell receptor (beta chain) was recorded in a study of beta chain features in type 1 diabetes (dated by TCRdb to 2017 to 2018). Regarding the research as a whole: Patients and healthy donors did not differ in mean age, gender distribution, total cell number or subset yield. A total of around 100 million sorted cells were examined across all samples, and RNA yield correlated strongly with the number of cells per subset. In the study, recently diagnosed type 1 diabetes patients and matched healthy donors were compared on the TCRB repertoires of their sorted circulating CD4+ T cell subsets. Regulatory and stem cell-like memory subsets were isolated from only 8 patients and about eight healthy donors, whereas naive and central memory subsets came from all 30 or so donors.

This clone was observed a handful of times. No antigen is known for it. No base quality information exists; no much larger clone differs at one position. Overall study outcomes, separate from this receptor: Because cDNA rather than genomic DNA was sequenced, highly expressing activated cells could have been over-represented, although no difference in activation and CD3 levels was found between groups. Naive, central memory and regulatory TCRB repertoires appeared to be more alike among patients than among healthy donors. Shorter templates might be favored by PCR, yet because patient and control samples were amplified and corrected together, any such skew would affect both groups equally. Type 1 diabetes patients showed a moderate but significant shortening of TCRB CDR3 length in all four CD4+ subsets. Fewer insertions and more nucleotide deletions at VDJ recombination sites were observed in patients with type 1 diabetes, implying thymic rearrangement abnormalities. Because the HLA sub-analyses included only small numbers of individuals, any influence of HLA type on TCRB rearrangement was left unresolved.

From each donor, a single peripheral blood sample of around 120 mL on average was drawn into heparinised tubes. A BD FACSAria II was used to sort naive, central memory, regulatory and stem cell-like memory CD4+ T cells with a panel that included CD45RO, CCR7, CD25, CD127, CD95 and CD27. Every sorted population had a purity above 95%. PBMCs were isolated right away by Lymphoprep density gradient centrifugation and were stained directly, without culture. So that batch effects would be minimized, each experiment stained and sorted samples in pairs, pairing one healthy donor with one patient. Per the germline V gene, SGHTA is the CDR1 and FQGNSA is the CDR2. The CDR3 starts with the cysteine, ends with the phenylalanine, and has 17 residues. The only DNA kept is the CDR3, 51 bases in frame from the first base. Clipping removes 6 bases from V and 2 bases from J, with 6 as the unmatched junction base count.

All of the isolated RNA was reverse transcribed with the High Capacity cDNA Reverse Transcription Kit, so expressed TCRB transcripts were sequenced. Naive, central memory and regulatory T cell samples underwent deep immunoSEQ sequencing, averaging roughly 3.3 million total reads per sample. Sorted cells were lysed in RLT buffer and RNA was extracted with DNase-treated RNeasy Micro or Mini kits, depending on cell number. To prevent cross-contamination, each cell subset was processed individually, whereas patient and healthy donor samples were processed jointly. TCRB sequences were amplified from cDNA with the immunoSEQ multiplex PCR, producing 87-bp fragments spanning the CDR3 region. Sequencing of the amplicons was done on the Illumina HiSeq platform. Regarding the original processing steps: Synthetic template baselines were used to correct PCR bias computationally, reads within Hamming distance 2 were collapsed, and singletons that could not be merged were discarded. Reads were aligned to IMGT to assign V, D and J genes, CDR3 length, and insertions or deletions at six rearrangement sites. Clonotype counts were normalized to sorted cell number within each subset before computing true diversity and Gini coefficients with the tcR R package. The overlap coefficient, calculated on TCRB nucleotide sequences, was used to quantify repertoire sharing. As a proxy for the pre-selection repertoire, out-of-frame TCRB sequences from naive cells were analyzed. TCRdb holds this immuneACCESS table with in-frame rearrangements only. Some clones are missing; in checked studies, unresolved V genes explain under half, and the rest has no known cause. V, J and clone size are those of that table, while D and trimming were read from the DNA. Recorded for this sample are some 330,000 clones; approximately 12% of them occurred a single time. The ten largest account for about 0.01% of the sample.

The receptor was derived from a woman younger than 35 with type 1 diabetes. This chain joins TRBV7-2 to TRBJ2-6; a stretch of 11 junction bases matches TRBD2. Sequencing was carried out using naive CD4+ T cells from blood. What this sample's cell subset or site label stands for: true naive CD4+ T cells. The CDR3 reads as follows: CASRLAGGFPGANVLTF. The DNA is as follows: TGTGCCAGCAGGCTAGCGGGAGGATTCCCTGGGGCCAACGTCCTGACTTTC.